This T cell receptor beta chain came from a study of beta chain features in type 1 diabetes. Overall study results and limits: Within each of all four CD4+ subsets, Type 1 diabetes patients had TCRB CDR3s that were moderately but significantly shorter.

Germline assignment: CDR1 SGHTA and CDR2 FQGNSA. This CDR3 is built from 15 residues. The V gene lost 1 base and the J gene lost 0 bases, with 7 bases spanning the gap. Points on this clone: Its antigen is currently unknown.

As every portion of the isolated RNA was reverse transcribed, the sequencing read expressed TCRB transcripts. TCRdb's copy holds only in-frame clones and misses some; the assay was immunoSEQ multiplex PCR. The sample comprises roughly 47,000 clones, approximately 43% of which are singletons, and more than 0.1% rests with the top ten. A sort by CD45RO/CCR7/CD25/CD127/CD95/CD27 yielded CD4+ naive, central memory, regulatory and stem cell-like memory cells. The receptor's source is a man aged 30 to 45 with type 1 diabetes. V and J are TRBV7-2 and TRBJ2-1, with no clear D. Sequencing was done on a sample of stem cell memory CD4+ T cells from blood. The CDR3 nucleotides read TGTGCCAGCAGCTTAGACCCGAGCTCCTACAATGAGCAGTTCTTC. Translation: CASSLDPSSYNEQFF.